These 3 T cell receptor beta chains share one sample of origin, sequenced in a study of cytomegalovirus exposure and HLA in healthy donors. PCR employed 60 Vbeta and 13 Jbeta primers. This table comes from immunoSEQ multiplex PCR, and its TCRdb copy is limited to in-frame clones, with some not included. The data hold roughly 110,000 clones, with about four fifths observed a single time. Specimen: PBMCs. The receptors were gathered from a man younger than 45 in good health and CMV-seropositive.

CDR3 loop: CASSLAKGARYYEQYF. DNA of the CDR3: TGTGCCAGCAGCTTGGCTAAGGGGGCGCGATACTACGAGCAGTACTTC. The rearrangement joins TRBV13 to TRBJ2-5; 7 nucleotides line up with TRBD1. The J call is uncertain, as TRBJ2-7 better fits the DNA end. The germline CDR1 and CDR2 sequences are PRHDT and FYEKMQ (reference sequence). The CDR3 length is 16 residues.

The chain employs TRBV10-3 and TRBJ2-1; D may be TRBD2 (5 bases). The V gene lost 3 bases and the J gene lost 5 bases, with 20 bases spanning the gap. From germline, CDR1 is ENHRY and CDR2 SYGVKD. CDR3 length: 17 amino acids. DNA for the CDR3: TGTGCCATCAGTGATTATCCGGGGTCCCCTGAGAACAATGAGCAGTTCTTC. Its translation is CAISDYPGSPENNEQFF.

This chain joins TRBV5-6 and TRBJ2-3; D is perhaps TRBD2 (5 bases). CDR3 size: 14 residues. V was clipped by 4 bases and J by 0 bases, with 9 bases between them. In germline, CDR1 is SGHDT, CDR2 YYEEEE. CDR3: CASSKRTSTDTQYF. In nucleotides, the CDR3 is TGTGCCAGCAGCAAACGGACTAGCACAGATACGCAGTATTTT.